One and the same sample provided the 5 T cell receptor beta chains below, sequenced in a study of breast tumors, draining lymph nodes, adjacent tissues. Using its own MiXCR run on the multiplex PCR reads, TCRdb lists one record per CDR3 protein. The sample carries 150,000 to 200,000 distinct CDR3 sequences, approximately 33% recorded once. The lymph nodes were axillary draining lymph nodes from breast cancer patients. The sample consisted of axillary lymph node tissue. The source is a female donor with breast cancer. Some clones in this sample may be carry-over from other donors' samples.

This chain joins TRBV29-1 and TRBJ2-1; D is uncertain. There are 13 residues in the CDR3. CDR1 is SQVTM and CDR2 is ANQGSEA in the germline V gene. V was shortened by 7 bases and J by 1 base, with 11 bases between the two germline ends. In DNA form, the CDR3 reads TGCAGCGCCGGCGGACCGTCCTACAATGAGCAGTTCTTC. Translating gives CSAGGPSYNEQFF.

A few counts support this clonotype. Since a much larger clone is just one base distant, this may be a read error. The chain employs TRBV5-6 and TRBJ2-3; 7 nucleotides agree with TRBD1. V lost 4 bases, J lost 4 bases, and 9 bases stayed unmatched. The germline gives CDR1 SGHDT, CDR2 YYEEEE. This CDR3 is 15 amino acids long. DNA of the CDR3: TGTGCCAGCAGCCCAACAGGGGCCGCGCCAGATACGCAGTATTTT. Protein: CASSPTGAAPDTQYF.

The chain uses TRBV4-2 and TRBJ1-5; D may be TRBD1 (6 bases). V was pared by 2 bases and J by 5 bases, with 22 bases between. The CDR3 has 18 amino acids. Germline assignment: CDR1 LGHNA and CDR2 YNFKEQ. CDR3 bases: TGTGCCAGCAGCCAATGGGGTCAGGGGACAAACCTCGATCAGCCCCAGCATTTT. It codes for CASSQWGQGTNLDQPQHF.

The sample holds a few counts of this clonotype. This chain uses TRBV6-2 or TRBV6-3 with TRBJ2-7; D remains ambiguous. V lost 0 bases and J lost 2, with 5 bases in between. CDR3 size: 13 residues. Per germline, CDR1 MNHEY and CDR2 SVGEGT. The CDR3 region is CASSYSSAYEQYF. DNA of the CDR3: TGTGCCAGCAGTTACTCCAGCGCCTACGAGCAGTACTTC.

This clonotype was found many times. The chain is built from TRBV5-1 and TRBJ2-5, with 9 bases identical to TRBD2. CDR1 is SGHRS, CDR2 YFSETQ, per germline. The CDR3 contains 18 residues. V was clipped by 4 bases and J by 2 bases; unmatched bases: 15. The CDR3 here is CASSPLGVAGVVQETQYF. Here the CDR3 DNA reads TGCGCCAGCAGCCCGCTGGGCGTAGCGGGGGTAGTGCAAGAGACCCAGTACTTC.